This note documents a single TCR beta chain sequence. Its antigen specificity is not known. No quality values exist for individual bases; no much larger clone is one base distant. This record comes from a study of blood T cell repertoires in COVID-19 (dated by TCRdb to about 2020). Notes on the research overall: Collaborator samples came from the United States, Italy and Spain and covered acute and convalescent phases of COVID-19. The material from the prospective study consisted of cDNA or gDNA derived from T cells, B-cell-depleted T cells, or PBMCs. The dataset comprised deeply sampled blood TCRbeta repertoires from subjects exposed to, actively infected with, or recovered from COVID-19. The repertoires were released in a freely available public database intended as a resource for research on the immune response to SARS-CoV-2. Samples came from the ongoing ImmuneRACE study (first 160 participants) plus 1,254 subjects from 6 global collaborators. A de-identified subject ID, COVID-19 status, age in years and sex were almost always included in the sample metadata. Where available, HLA class I and class II types were obtained from metadata supplied by the sample provider rather than from assay-based typing. What the research found in general, with its limitations: The quantity of clinical and demographic metadata differed by source and by participant and was supplied without curation.

The immunoSEQ Assay, a bias-controlled multiplex PCR, was used to amplify TCRbeta CDR3 regions from genomic DNA. The study's processing was this. Within the assay, amplification of reference gene primers was used to estimate how many nucleated cells each sample contained. To quantify the absolute abundance of each unique TCRbeta CDR3 rearrangement, sequence reads were collapsed and filtered. For each sample, productive Simpson clonality was calculated by taking the square root of Simpson's diversity index across productive rearrangements. The immuneACCESS repertoire file appears here via TCRdb, limited to in-frame rearrangements. These files lack a portion of the clones; in checked studies, under half of the deficit traces to unresolved V genes, and the cause of the others is not known. V and J calls and clone size come straight from that table; D and trimming were deduced from the DNA. The sample profile shows about 250,000 clones; 65% to 90% of them were found once. The ten most abundant clones make up approximately 9% of the sample.

Enrolling through a virtual design, the prospective study's participants ranged in age from roughly 18 to 89 years and lived across more than 20 United States geographic areas. In the prospective study, participants were assigned to cohorts based on the clinical history participants reported in a screening survey and a study questionnaire. In the prospective study, mobile phlebotomists collected whole blood, serum and a nasopharyngeal or oropharyngeal swab from each participant. Prospective study participants could optionally give additional blood draws and questionnaires over a roughly two-month period. Before DNA extraction, prospective study blood samples were shipped either frozen or at room temperature. Looking up the germline V gene yields CDR1 SGHDT and CDR2 YYEEEE. For this chain, trimming is 5 bases at the V end and 3 bases at the J end, and the number of junction bases without a gene match is 5. From its cysteine to its phenylalanine, the CDR3 spans 14 amino acids. Here the CDR3 DNA is all that survives: 42 bases in frame from base 1.

The receptor's source is a woman in her forties or fifties with acute COVID-19. This chain joins TRBV5-6 to TRBJ2-7, with TRBD1 matching 10 junction bases. The source material was PBMCs or T cells enriched from blood (not recorded which). CDR3 region: CASRRRDRGYEQYF. The base sequence is TGTGCCAGCAGGAGGAGGGACAGGGGCTACGAGCAGTACTTC.